These T cell receptor beta chains were read from a single sample in a study of tumor-infiltrating lymphocytes in localized non-small cell lung cancer. TCRdb's copy holds only in-frame clones and misses some; the assay was immunoSEQ multiplex PCR. This table holds about 13,000 clones, about four fifths found once. The specimen sequenced was lung tumor tissue. Receptors were obtained from a human donor with non-small cell lung cancer. CDR3s include the opening cysteine and the closing phenylalanine or tryptophan. Each record gives: V gene, clone size, J gene, D gene, CDR3 protein, CDR3 DNA. A D gene is named only where the DNA matches it firmly. The listing skips clone size in some rows; elsewhere it reads once, few, many or a size class.

>TRBV5-1|NA|TRBJ1-1|NA
CASSWGGGVGTEAFF
TGCGCCAGCAGCTGGGGGGGAGGGGTTGGCACTGAAGCTTTCTTT
>TRBV28|once|TRBJ1-5|NA
CASSLDQSNQPQHF
TGTGCCAGCAGTTTAGACCAAAGCAATCAGCCCCAGCATTTT
>TRBV6-5|NA|TRBJ1-2|NA
CASSPNPRGEGYTF
TGTGCCAGCAGCCCGAACCCGAGGGGGGAGGGCTACACCTTC
>TRBV18|NA|TRBJ1-2|NA
CASSPGPEGYTF
TGTGCCAGCTCACCAGGGCCAGAGGGCTACACCTTC
>TRBV6-5|NA|TRBJ1-4|TRBD1
CASSTTGEGEKLFF
TGTGCCAGCAGTACGACAGGGGAGGGCGAAAAACTGTTTTTT
>TRBV4-3|few|TRBJ2-1|TRBD2
CASRQLAGDGNEQFF
TGCGCCAGCAGACAACTAGCGGGAGATGGAAATGAGCAGTTCTTC
>TRBV15|NA|TRBJ2-5|TRBD1
CATMKGANQETQYF
TGTGCCACCATGAAGGGGGCTAACCAAGAGACCCAGTACTTC
>TRBV10-3|NA|TRBJ2-3|NA
CAISAPETDTQYF
TGTGCCATCAGTGCCCCTGAAACAGATACGCAGTATTTT
>TRBV5-4|NA|TRBJ2-1|TRBD2
CASIDPGGNEQFF
TGTGCCAGCATAGACCCGGGAGGCAATGAGCAGTTCTTC
>TRBV6-6|NA|TRBJ1-2|NA
CASSYNGDYGYTF
TGTGCCAGCAGTTACAACGGGGACTATGGCTACACCTTC
>TRBV7-9|NA|TRBJ2-3|TRBD2
CASSLWGSGGADTQYF
TGTGCCAGCAGCCTGTGGGGTTCGGGAGGGGCAGATACGCAGTATTTT
>TRBV4-1|NA|TRBJ2-1|TRBD2
CASSQEPGLRGEQFF
TGCGCCAGCAGCCAAGAGCCGGGGTTGCGGGGGGAGCAGTTCTTC
>TRBV7-2|NA|TRBJ2-7|NA
CASSWSSGNEQYF
TGTGCCAGCAGCTGGAGTTCAGGGAACGAGCAGTACTTC
>TRBV7-9|NA|TRBJ2-3|TRBD2
CASSFGGAAGSDTQYF
TGTGCCAGCAGCTTCGGGGGGGCCGCCGGATCAGATACGCAGTATTTT
>TRBV9|once|TRBJ1-6|NA
CASSAPASNSPLHF
TGTGCCAGCAGCGCCCCGGCGTCTAATTCACCCCTCCACTTT
>TRBV29-1|NA|TRBJ2-5|NA
CSVAGAISVIKETQYF
TGCAGCGTTGCCGGGGCGATTAGCGTAATAAAAGAGACCCAGTACTTC
>TRBV7-9|NA|TRBJ2-5|TRBD1
CASSFRQGSFQETQYF
TGTGCCAGCAGTTTTAGACAGGGTTCATTCCAAGAGACCCAGTACTTC
>TRBV6-1|NA|TRBJ2-7|NA
CASSEDERPMGEQYF
TGTGCCAGCAGTGAAGACGAGAGACCTATGGGCGAGCAGTACTTC
>TRBV19|NA|TRBJ2-3|NA
CASSTDSWGTQYF
TGTGCCAGTAGTACAGACAGTTGGGGTACGCAGTATTTT
>TRBV7-2|NA|TRBJ2-3|TRBD2
CASSLDGLALSQYF
TGTGCCAGCAGCTTAGATGGACTAGCTTTGTCGCAGTATTTT
>TRBV6-5|NA|TRBJ1-2|NA
CASSYEGSKGYTF
TGTGCCAGCAGTTACGAGGGGTCGAAAGGCTACACCTTC
>TRBV7-2|NA|TRBJ2-7|TRBD2
CASSLALAGTLKADEQYF
TGTGCCAGCAGCTTAGCGTTAGCGGGGACGCTTAAAGCGGACGAGCAGTACTTC
>TRBV14|NA|TRBJ2-3|NA
CASSQVDFYTQYF
TGTGCCAGCAGCCAAGTGGATTTTTATACGCAGTATTTT
>TRBV21-1|NA|TRBJ2-3|NA
CASRDPCEVAQYF
TGTGCCAGCAGGGACCCATGTGAGGTAGCGCAGTATTTT
>TRBV15|few|TRBJ1-2|NA
CATRSGGDAFGYTF
TGTGCCACCAGGTCGGGAGGGGACGCTTTTGGCTACACCTTC
>TRBV9|few|TRBJ1-3|NA
CASSPHRLRQANTIYF
TGTGCCAGCAGCCCCCACAGGCTTCGCCAGGCAAACACCATATATTTT
>TRBV7-9|NA|TRBJ2-7|TRBD1
CASSSQGASYF
TGTGCCAGCTCTTCACAGGGGGCCTCGTACTTC
>TRBV20-1|NA|TRBJ2-5|TRBD2
CSASGRETQYF
TGCAGTGCTAGCGGGAGGGAGACCCAGTACTTC
>TRBV11-2|once|TRBJ1-1|NA
CASSLFNWDEAFF
TGTGCCAGCAGCTTATTTAATTGGGACGAAGCTTTCTTT
>TRBV7-2|NA|TRBJ1-2|NA
CASSLSPGVGYGYTF
TGTGCCAGCAGCTTATCGCCGGGGGTGGGCTATGGCTACACCTTC
>TRBV11-2|once|TRBJ1-1|NA
CASSLLQRNTEAFF
TGTGCCAGCAGCCTGCTCCAAAGGAACACTGAAGCTTTCTTT
>TRBV5-1|NA|TRBJ1-1|NA
CASSPGPDTEAFF
TGCGCCAGCAGCCCCGGTCCGGACACTGAAGCTTTCTTT
>TRBV28|NA|TRBJ2-3|NA
CASSLGGIGTDTQYF
TGTGCCAGCAGTTTAGGGGGGATCGGCACAGATACGCAGTATTTT
>TRBV7-5|large|TRBJ1-1|NA
CARSLRGAQRNTEAFF
TGTGCCAGAAGCTTACGGGGGGCTCAAAGGAACACTGAAGCTTTCTTT
>TRBV9|NA|TRBJ1-2|NA
CASSVGGGRNYGYTF
TGTGCCAGCAGCGTAGGTGGAGGGAGGAACTATGGCTACACCTTC
>TRBV5-4|NA|TRBJ2-3|NA
CASSFPGLHLPDTQYF
TGTGCCAGCAGCTTCCCCGGGCTGCATTTACCAGATACGCAGTATTTT
>TRBV7-2|once|TRBJ2-3|NA
CASSRDWSPTDTQYF
TGTGCCAGCAGCCGCGACTGGAGCCCCACAGATACGCAGTATTTT
>TRBV6-6|NA|TRBJ1-6|NA
CASSYDGAKSPLHF
TGTGCCAGCAGTTACGACGGAGCTAAATCACCCCTCCACTTT
>TRBV7-8|NA|TRBJ2-1|TRBD2
CASSLARGAGGSYNEQFF
TGTGCCAGCAGCTTAGCGCGGGGGGCGGGAGGCTCCTACAATGAGCAGTTCTTC
>TRBV6-5|NA|TRBJ2-2|NA
CASSYNGLGTGELFF
TGTGCCAGCAGTTACAACGGGTTGGGCACCGGGGAGCTGTTTTTT
>TRBV30|NA|TRBJ1-2|NA
CAWSVAHRGGYTF
TGTGCCTGGAGTGTAGCACACCGCGGTGGCTACACCTTC
>TRBV6-5|NA|TRBJ1-1|NA
CASSNQAEAEAFF
TGTGCCAGCAGCAACCAGGCGGAGGCTGAAGCTTTCTTT
>TRBV19|NA|TRBJ1-5|NA
CASSIYGKRSNQPQHF
TGTGCCAGTAGTATATACGGTAAAAGGAGCAATCAGCCCCAGCATTTT
>TRBV15|NA|TRBJ2-5|TRBD2
CATSRHIAGGHEPQYF
TGTGCCACCAGCAGACATATAGCGGGAGGGCATGAACCCCAGTACTTC
>TRBV6-1|NA|TRBJ2-7|NA
CASSTRDTYSYEQYF
TGTGCCAGCAGTACGCGGGACACTTACTCCTACGAGCAGTACTTC
>TRBV7-2|NA|TRBJ1-2|TRBD1
CASSLGQGSVYGYTF
TGTGCCAGCAGCTTGGGACAGGGATCCGTCTATGGCTACACCTTC
>TRBV5-6|NA|TRBJ2-5|NA
CASSRQEETQYF
TGTGCCAGCAGCCGACAGGAAGAGACCCAGTACTTC
>TRBV10-3|NA|TRBJ1-5|TRBD1
CAIRDSDNQPQHF
TGTGCCATTCGGGACAGTGACAATCAGCCCCAGCATTTT
>TRBV25-1|NA|TRBJ1-6|NA
CASSEPQGNSPLHF
TGTGCCAGCAGTGAACCACAGGGTAATTCACCCCTCCACTTT
>TRBV4-2|NA|TRBJ2-2|NA
CASSQPGLGAGELFF
TGTGCCAGCAGCCAGCCGGGCCTCGGGGCCGGGGAGCTGTTTTTT